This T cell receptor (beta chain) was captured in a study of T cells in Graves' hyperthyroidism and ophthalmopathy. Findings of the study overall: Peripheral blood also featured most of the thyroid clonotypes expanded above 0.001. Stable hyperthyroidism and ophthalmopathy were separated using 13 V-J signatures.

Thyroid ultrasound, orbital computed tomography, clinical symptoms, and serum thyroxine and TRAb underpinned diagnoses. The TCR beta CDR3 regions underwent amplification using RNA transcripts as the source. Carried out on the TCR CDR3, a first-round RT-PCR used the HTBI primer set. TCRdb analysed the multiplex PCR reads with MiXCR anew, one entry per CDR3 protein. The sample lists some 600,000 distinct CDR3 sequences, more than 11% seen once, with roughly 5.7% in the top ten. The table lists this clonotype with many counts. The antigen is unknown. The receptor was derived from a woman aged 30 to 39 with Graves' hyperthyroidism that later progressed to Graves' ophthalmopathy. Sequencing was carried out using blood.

The CDR3 sequence is CASSEVAEYSYEQYF. CDR3 DNA sequence: TGTGCCAGCAGTGAGGTAGCGGAGTACTCCTACGAGCAGTACTTC. The V gene is TRBV2, the J gene TRBJ2-7, with D tentatively TRBD2 (6 bases). The CDR3 totals 15 residues. Trimming took 3 bases from V and 0 from J, leaving 12 bases between them. CDR1 is SNHLY and CDR2 is FYNNEI in the germline V gene.